This TCR beta chain was captured by sequencing in a study of cytomegalovirus exposure and HLA in healthy donors (dated by TCRdb to about 2017). Regarding the complete study: According to an earlier analysis of a few hundred of the donors, 200 million or so T cells yielded 117 million unique TCR beta sequences and roughly 280 Gb of sequence data. Approximately 300 gigabases of sequencing data and approximately 92 million unique TCR sequences made up an early release that covered roughly 670 HLA-typed donors. Among the roughly 400 genotyped donors, more than 70% belonged to the genetic ancestry cluster associated with self-reported Caucasian donors. The study was designed to test whether signatures of past pathogen exposure could be identified by cataloging public T cell receptors. The study used immunosequencing to profile the T cell repertoires of about 670 subjects and linked those repertoires to cytomegalovirus serostatus. Besides the first cohort of roughly 640 subjects, a separate validation cohort made up of 120 different subjects was used. High-throughput TCR immunosequencing, statistical association of individual TCRs with disease status, and machine learning were combined to predict cytomegalovirus infection status. A later analysis re-examined previously published TCR beta repertoires from 500 to 700 donors and added high-resolution HLA genotyping to investigate patterns of TCR occurrence. In the later analysis, no new phenotypic data were used to find candidate immune exposures; instead, reliance was placed on TCR beta sequences and their occurrence across donors. To decide whether each TCR beta V gene segment behaved as functional or pseudogenic, an earlier analysis of nearly 600 of the donors relied on high-throughput TCR beta sequencing. Donor age, sex, ethnicity and CMV serostatus were compiled together with the repertoire data. A later genetic analysis took genome-wide SNP genotypes for 398 of the 666 donors and used that subset as a discovery cohort. All discovery cohort repertoires had been generated using a single sequencing platform. Both class I and class II loci were covered by HLA typing, at four-digit resolution. Typing coverage differed by locus: A, B, C, DRB1 and DQB1 were typed in roughly 620-630 donors, DQA1 in 500 to 550, DPA1 in around 610, and DPB1 in about 450. Roughly five DR-DQ haplotypes were treated as single units for association and clustering because of strong linkage in the cohort. Across some 400 genotyped donors of the cohort, an average of approximately 200,000 unique TCR beta nucleotide sequences per donor were sequenced, and roughly 20% of those sequences were non-productive. What the work shows at the level of the full study, not this receptor alone: The classifier was reported to diagnose cytomegalovirus status with high specificity and sensitivity in both the original and validation cohorts. The study gave a list of 150 to 200 TCR beta chains associated with cytomegalovirus. Most TCR sequences were observed very rarely across donors, whereas some public TCRs were present in many individuals. A group of highly shared sequence variants was considered likely to be a technical artifact of the sequencing pipeline. A later genetic analysis associated a missense DCLRE1C variant with V-gene and J-gene trimming of TCR beta chains, and an independent cohort replicated the association. Because HLA typing was missing for some donors at each locus, association tests included only the typed subset. The presence/absence analyses assumed that sequencing depth was roughly uniform across donors, and that assumption may not be true. When HLA alleles, especially DR and DQ, strongly co-occurred, TCR associations were difficult to assign to individual alleles. CMV serostatus was the only immune exposure information available for the cohort. Correlated functional status among segregating V segments might be attributable to linkage disequilibrium, but an unknown experimental factor could not be ruled out. A further reported finding was that TCR beta sequences accurately predicted the HLA-A and HLA-B alleles for most subjects in the first cohort. Because counts were too low, 15 to 20 rarely observed V segments, including chromosome 9 orphons, were left out of the earlier analysis of 587 of the donors. At a false discovery rate of 0.05, a later analysis linked around 17,000 TCR beta sequences to specific HLA alleles. A few of the identified cytomegalovirus-associated TCR beta chains were confirmed in vitro to be specific for cytomegalovirus antigens. Because the 87-base-pair reads could not distinguish some IMGT-functional V segments, including TRBV6-2 and TRBV6-3, those segments were excluded. In this cohort, only TCR beta chains were sequenced, and detectable features were limited by the absence of alpha or paired-chain data. According to a later analysis, parvovirus B19, influenza, CMV and Epstein-Barr virus appeared linked to several top co-occurrence clusters. In a later analysis, most CMV-associated TCR beta chains were found to appear HLA-restricted, with HLA associations seemingly driven largely by CMV exposure. In a later analysis, the rate of TCR association differed among HLA loci, with DRB1 alleles having the most associated TCRs and HLA-C alleles having the fewest. The authors suggested that the approach could potentially be generalized to other disease states and immunological phenotypes. In a later analysis, HLA-associated TCR beta chains were found to be more clonally expanded and to have lower generation probabilities than equally common non-associated chains. In a later genetic analysis, fewer N-insertions in productive TCRs were reported among donors in an Asian-associated ancestry cluster than the approximately 710-donor mean. An earlier analysis of around 500 of the donors showed that most TCR beta V segments appeared in productive rearrangements either about 87% or about 30% of the time, which broadly matched IMGT annotations.

About this clone itself: Its antigen remains unidentified. No base quality information exists; no much larger clone differs at one position.

After removal of 6 bases from V and 0 bases from J, the junction retains 7 bases not matched to a gene. For CDR1 and CDR2, the germline V gene lists SGHVS and FNYEAQ. The CDR3 has 15 amino acids, counting the end cysteine and phenylalanine. Only CDR3 DNA remains: 45 bases, in frame from the first base. The cohort was made up of about 610 healthy bone marrow donors. Cohort members were all nominally healthy when sampled, although unrecorded immune exposures were likely present. The donor tested CMV seronegative and was one of the 352 seronegative cohort members. A peripheral blood sample was provided by each donor, and peripheral blood mononuclear cells were used for TCR beta sequencing. The Qiagen DNeasy Blood Extraction Kit was used to extract genomic DNA from the blood cell samples. Library construction relied on the immunoSEQ multiplex PCR assay. For the multiplex PCR, a mixture combining 60 forward primers for TCR Vbeta segments and 13 reverse primers for TCR Jbeta segments was used. Amplification of the CDR3 region of rearranged TCR beta genes was performed with a multiplex PCR assay on genomic DNA. The Illumina HiSeq System was used to sequence the amplified TCR beta libraries as 87-base-pair reads. The paper's processing steps were these. Across the roughly 600 repertoires, a later analysis counted tens of millions of unique TCR beta chains, around 10 million of which were shared by at least two donors. Raw reads were error-corrected and collapsed into unique sequences with a nearest-neighbor algorithm that merged closely related sequences to remove PCR and sequencing errors. Alignment of CDR3 sequences to IMGT reference sequences was used to assign V, D and J gene segments. For a sequence to be retained, at least a six-nucleotide match to both a V gene segment and a J gene segment was required. A rearrangement was called productive if the CDR3 had no stop codons and remained in frame with V and J, and every other rearrangement was called non-productive. CDR3 was defined according to IMGT convention as the region running from the second conserved V-encoded cysteine to the conserved J-encoded phenylalanine. The earlier analysis of about 640 of the donors excluded any sequence lacking an unambiguous match to a single V gene segment. An earlier analysis of 587 of the donors classified V segments as functional when productive rearrangements were above 56.7% and as segregating when the standard deviation between donors was above 5%. To diagnose cytomegalovirus status from the catalog of TCR beta chain sequences, a statistical classification framework was built. A later analysis assigned V and J genes by comparing TCR nucleotide sequences with IMGT/GENE-DB human TR gene sequences. In a later analysis, CDR3 sequences and most-parsimonious VDJ recombination scenarios were assigned using the TCRdist pipeline. In a later analysis, every TCR beta chain was defined by the combination of its CDR3 amino acid sequence and its V-gene family, and reads without a unique V-gene family were dropped. To address suspected cross-contamination and a sequencing artifact, a later analysis removed a few hundred highly shared, low-generation-probability nucleotide sequences. In a later analysis, a clonal expansion index was calculated for each public chain from normalized within-repertoire ranks of inferred template counts. In a later analysis, generation probabilities were computed using a VDJ recombination model fitted to out-of-frame rearrangements, and the results were checked against IGoR. Hypergeometric tests were used in a later analysis to score TCR-TCR, TCR-HLA and TCR-CMV co-occurrence, with a repertoire-size bias correction applied to the TCR pairs. To estimate false discovery rates, a later analysis permuted the HLA or CMV assignments 20 times. In a later analysis, co-occurring TCRs were grouped with DBSCAN, and TCRdist sequence similarity was added when clustering was performed within HLA-allele-positive subsets. Co-occurrence clustering excluded repertoires with fewer than 30,000 or more than 120,000 public chains, plus five with anomalous nucleotide sharing. Not all clones reach the TCRdb copy of this immuneACCESS table, which keeps in-frame sequences only. Checked studies attribute under half of the gap to unresolved V genes and leave the rest unexplained. V and J calls and clone size are as listed in that table; D and trimming were resolved from the DNA. For this sample there are around 110,000 clones; around 78% appear just once. About 8% of the sample lies in the top ten.

This receptor was obtained from a man aged 30-40 years in good health and CMV-seronegative. The chain joins TRBV7-6 to TRBJ2-5, with TRBD2 identical over 7 junction bases. Sequencing was done on a sample of PBMCs. The bases are TGTGCCAGCAGTGGGTGGGGAGGGGACCAAGAGACCCAGTACTTC. This encodes CASSGWGGDQETQYF.